These 25 T cell receptor beta chains came from one sample sequenced in a study of metastatic and nonmetastatic thyroid tumors (TCRdb year 2020). No patient had received any treatment before thyroid surgery. The library was obtained by PCR. The instrument was an Illumina HiSeq 4000. TCRdb reprocessing: public reads trimmed at Q25 with fastp, clones called with MiXCR, in-frame beta chains kept. This sample gives approximately 60,000 clones in total; 25% to 35% of them show up just once. Less than 20% of the sample goes to the ten largest clones. Specimen: blood. The source of these receptors is a female donor with papillary thyroid cancer or a benign thyroid nodule (not recorded which). Some clones in this sample may be carry-over from other donors' samples.

The chain uses TRBV5-5 and TRBJ2-6, with D perhaps matching TRBD2 (6 bases). CDR1 is SGHKS, CDR2 YYEKEE, per germline (reference sequence). The CDR3 has 16 amino acids. Deletions cut 0 bases from V and 2 bases from J, with 9 bases between. As DNA, the CDR3 is TGTGCCAGCAGCTTGGAGGGAGGCGCTGGGGCCAACGTCCTGACTTTC. It is translated as CASSLEGGAGANVLTF. The variable domain in full, completed from reference TRBV5-5 and TRBJ2-6, reads DAGVTQSPTHLIKTRGQQVTLRCSPISGHKSVSWYQQVLGQGPQFIFQYYEKEERGRGNFPDRFSARQFPNYSSELNVNALLLGDSALYLCASSLEGGAGANVLTFGAGSRLTVL.

A word on this clone: At one end the junction does not follow the germline gene, possibly because of a read error. The gene calls are TRBV19 and TRBJ2-1, with D possibly called TRBD1 or TRBD2 (7 bases each). The CDR3 sequence is 15 residues long. CDR1 is LNHDA, CDR2 SQIVND, per germline (reference sequence). The CDR3 here is CASTGGRGQNNGQFF. In DNA, the CDR3 is TGTGCCAGTACCGGGGGGAGGGGGCAAAACAATGGGCAGTTCTTC.

The chain links TRBV20-1 to TRBJ2-3; 8 positions match TRBD1. The CDR3 length is 15 residues. V was pared by 0 bases and J by 0 bases, with 2 bases of the junction left unmatched. From germline, CDR1 is DFQATT and CDR2 SNEGSKA (reference sequence). In nucleotides, the CDR3 is TGCAGTGCTAGAGATCGGGACAGGAGCACAGATACGCAGTATTTT. This encodes CSARDRDRSTDTQYF.

The chain is built from TRBV14 and TRBJ2-7; D perhaps matches TRBD2 (6 bases). The CDR3 runs 15 residues. Looked up from germline, CDR1 is SGHDN and CDR2 is FVKESK. V was shortened by 4 bases and J by 5 bases, with 18 bases between the two germline ends. The CDR3 loop is CASSLLDGGFHEQYF. CDR3 nucleotide sequence: TGTGCCAGCAGCCTATTGGACGGAGGGTTCCACGAGCAGTACTTC. Looking up the rest from reference TRBV14 and TRBJ2-7 gives the full variable domain: EAGVTQFPSHSVIEKGQTVTLRCDPISGHDNLYWYRRVMGKEIKFLLHFVKESKQDESGMPNNRFLAERTGGTYSTLKVQPAELEDSGVYFCASSLLDGGFHEQYFGPGTRLTVT.

There are a few counts of this clone. This sequence joins TRBV20-1 and TRBJ2-7, with a tentative D call TRBD1 (6 bases). V was clipped by 6 bases and J by 4 bases, with 16 bases between them. This CDR3 region has 13 residues. Germline CDR1 and CDR2: DFQATT and SNEGSKA (reference sequence). The CDR3 reads CSAVLGAAYEQYF. The CDR3 DNA is TGCAGTGCGGTCTTGGGGGCGGCGTACGAGCAGTACTTC.

This sequence joins TRBV4-1 and TRBJ1-1, with D possibly matching TRBD1 (6 bases). In germline, CDR1 is MGHRA, CDR2 YSYEKL. V gave up 1 base and J gave up 5 bases, with 17 bases separating them. The CDR3 runs to 16 residues. The CDR3 DNA reads as TGCGCCAGCAGCCAAGGGCCCCAGGGGAGGGTTACTGAAGCTTTCTTT. Protein product: CASSQGPQGRVTEAFF.

This sequence joins TRBV9 and TRBJ1-1, with a possible D match to TRBD1 (5 bases). The CDR3 spans 16 residues. In germline, CDR1 is SGDLS, CDR2 YYNGEE. V gave up 4 bases and J gave up 2 bases, with 18 bases separating them. The DNA for the CDR3 is TGTGCCAGCAGCTCCAGGAACCGGGACGGTAACACTGAAGCTTTCTTT. The encoded protein is CASSSRNRDGNTEAFF. Full variable domain (outside the CDR3, taken from reference TRBV9 and TRBJ1-1): DSGVTQTPKHLITATGQRVTLRCSPRSGDLSVYWYQQSLDQGLQFLIQYYNGEERAKGNILERFSAQQFPDLHSELNLSSLELGDSALYFCASSSRNRDGNTEAFFGQGTRLTVV.

The chain couples TRBV12-5 to TRBJ2-2; D ambiguous. Germline V CDR1 and CDR2: LGHNT, FRNRAP. V lost 3 bases to trimming and J lost 2 bases, with 4 bases between them. This CDR3 comprises 13 residues. The CDR3 region has the DNA TGTGCTAGTGGTTTTGTCAACACCGGGGAGCTGTTTTTT. It specifies CASGFVNTGELFF.

The J gene is TRBJ2-7, the V gene TRBV3-1; perhaps TRBD1 as D (6 bases). Germline values: CDR1 LGHDT, CDR2 YNNKEL (reference sequence). V was shortened by 0 bases and J by 2 bases, with 8 bases between the two germline ends. CDR3 length: 14 residues. This CDR3 is CASSQENRAYEQYF. The CDR3 DNA reads TGTGCCAGCAGCCAAGAGAACAGGGCCTACGAGCAGTACTTC.

Within the sample, this clone is medium-sized (0.01 to 0.1%). This chain joins TRBV6-1 and TRBJ2-1; D perhaps matches TRBD2 (6 bases). V lost 5 bases and J lost 5, with 10 bases in between. The CDR3 runs 13 residues. Germline lookup yields CDR1 MNHNS and CDR2 SASEGT. CDR3 sequence reads: CASSQGGDNEQFF. The DNA of the CDR3 is TGTGCCAGCAGTCAGGGCGGGGACAATGAGCAGTTCTTC.

This clone occurred a few times. The chain carries TRBV6-2 or TRBV6-3 and TRBJ2-2; D gene unclear. V was pared by 6 bases and J by 3 bases, with 8 bases between. Looked up from germline, CDR1 is MNHEY and CDR2 is SVGEGT. This CDR3 region has 13 residues. The CDR3 DNA reads TGTGCCAGCAGCCTCAGAGACACCGGGGAGCTGTTTTTT. Protein: CASSLRDTGELFF.

This clone has a count of ten or more. V gene TRBV16 combines with J gene TRBJ1-2; no clear D gene. V lost 0 bases to trimming and J lost 5 bases, with 7 bases between them. The CDR3 has 13 amino acids. CDR1 and CDR2 from the germline V gene are KGHSY and FQNENV. CDR3 region: CASSQSGIYGYTF. The CDR3 DNA reads TGTGCCAGCAGCCAATCAGGGATTTATGGCTACACCTTC.

The chain links TRBV28 to TRBJ1-2; a possible D gene is TRBD1 (5 bases). The CDR3 covers 13 residues. V shed 6 bases and J shed 4 bases, with 12 bases lying between them. Germline CDR1 MDHEN, CDR2 SYDVKM. The CDR3 sequence is CASRGSDSYGYTF. As DNA, the CDR3 is TGTGCCAGCAGGGGATCAGACAGCTATGGCTACACCTTC.

DNA of the CDR3: TGTGCCAGCAGCTTAGTGCGGGTATACGAGCAGTACTTC. It codes for CASSLVRVYEQYF. This chain connects TRBV7-2 to TRBJ2-7; D is perhaps TRBD2 (5 bases). This CDR3 contains 13 residues. Germline CDR1 SGHTA, CDR2 FQGNSA. Trimming stripped 1 base from V and 4 bases from J, with 8 bases between.

This clone came up many times. A much larger clonotype is one base distant, so this may be a read error. The chain has TRBV6-4 and TRBJ2-7; D possibly matches TRBD1 or TRBD2 (5 bases each). Between the trimmed V and J ends, which lost 2 bases and 7 bases, there was a span of 12 bases. The CDR3 totals 13 residues. Looked up from germline, CDR1 is MRHNA and CDR2 is SNTAGT. The CDR3, as DNA: TGTGCCAGCAGTGACCCGTGGGGGAGAGAGCAGTACTTC. Residues: CASSDPWGREQYF.

The sample holds a few counts of this clone. The gene calls are TRBV6-1 and TRBJ2-7, with a possible D match to TRBD1 (6 bases). Trimming removed 7 bases from V and 0 bases from J, with 19 bases in between. From germline, CDR1 is MNHNS and CDR2 SASEGT. This CDR3 comprises 16 residues. The CDR3 region is CASTRRAGQSSYEQYF. The CDR3 DNA reads as TGTGCCAGCACCCGAAGAGCCGGACAGAGCTCCTACGAGCAGTACTTC.

The V and J genes are TRBV7-3 and TRBJ1-1; the D is unclear. This CDR3 comprises 13 residues. V was pared by 5 bases and J by 7 bases, with 14 bases between. Germline values: CDR1 SGHTA, CDR2 FQGTGA. The CDR3 region has the DNA TGTGCCAGCAGCCTCTTGGGGATCGGTGAAGCTTTCTTT. This codes for CASSLLGIGEAFF.

The rearrangement uses TRBV13 and TRBJ1-6; weak D call: TRBD1 (5 bases). Per the germline V gene, CDR1 is PRHDT and CDR2 is FYEKMQ (reference sequence). The CDR3 spans 14 residues. V lost 2 bases and J 10 bases, leaving 12 bases between the germline ends. The CDR3 spells CASSLKGLRSPLHF. The CDR3 DNA follows: TGTGCCAGCAGCTTAAAGGGGTTAAGATCACCCCTCCACTTT.

This clone showed up just a few times. The chain couples TRBV6-6 to TRBJ2-3, with 10 bases lining up with TRBD2. J gave up 1 base and V 4 bases, and 8 bases lay outside the gene matches. CDR1 is MNHNY and CDR2 is SVGAGI in the germline V gene (reference sequence). The CDR3 loop spans 17 amino acids. CDR3 nucleotide sequence: TGTGCCAGCAGTTCCTATGGACTAGCGGAGCGCACAGATACGCAGTATTTT. It encodes CASSSYGLAERTDTQYF.

In its sample, this clone was seen a few times. This chain uses TRBV2 with TRBJ2-1, with TRBD2 matching 16 bases. The CDR3 consists of 15 residues. Germline loops: CDR1 SNHLY, CDR2 FYNNEI. Trimming took 6 bases from V and 14 from J; bases not matched to a gene: 10. The CDR3 reads CASSGTSGRAPSKFF. The CDR3 DNA reads TGTGCCAGCAGCGGGACTAGCGGGAGGGCCCCCTCTAAGTTCTTC.

This clone appeared a few times. The chain employs TRBV28 and TRBJ2-5, with no clear D. Between the trimmed V and J ends, which lost 7 bases and 0 bases, there was a span of 12 bases. The CDR3 runs 14 residues. Germline lookup yields CDR1 MDHEN and CDR2 SYDVKM. The CDR3 here is CASTSRTYQETQYF. In nucleotides, the CDR3 is TGTGCCAGCACAAGCAGGACGTACCAAGAGACCCAGTACTTC.

The V and J genes are TRBV11-3 and TRBJ2-7; D possibly uses TRBD1 or TRBD2 (6 bases each). Germline CDR1 SGHNT, CDR2 YENEEA. This CDR3 has 15 amino acids. V was pared by 5 bases and J by 5 bases, with 19 bases between. Here the CDR3 DNA reads TGTGCCAGCAGCCCATGGGGGGACACGGTCCACGAGCAGTACTTC. Its protein product is CASSPWGDTVHEQYF.

The rearrangement links TRBV11-2 to TRBJ2-2, with no clear D. V lost 6 bases, J lost 6 bases, and 26 bases lay in between. From germline, CDR1 is SGHAT and CDR2 FQNNGV. The CDR3 totals 18 residues. The CDR3 DNA sequence: TGTGCCAGCAGTTTCCCGACCCGTTCGGCAAACCCTTCCGGGGAGCTGTTTTTT. Translating it yields CASSFPTRSANPSGELFF.

The sample holds a few counts of this clone. CDR3 nucleotides: TGTGCCAGCAGCCCGAGAAGAACAGGGGACAGCACAGATACGCAGTATTTT. Amino acids: CASSPRRTGDSTDTQYF. The chain combines TRBV6-5 with TRBJ2-3, with 7 nucleotides matching TRBD1. The CDR3 extends over 17 amino acids. V gave up 6 bases and J gave up 0 bases; unmatched junction bases: 12. CDR1 is MNHEY and CDR2 is SVGAGI in the germline V gene.

The sample holds a few counts of this clone. The chain employs TRBV6-2 or TRBV6-3 and TRBJ1-2; D gene uncertain. CDR1 is MNHEY and CDR2 is SVGEGT in the germline V gene. The CDR3 extends over 15 amino acids. The V gene lost 0 bases and the J gene lost 5 bases, with 13 bases spanning the gap. CDR3 amino acids: CASSYSSGPGYGYTF. Written as DNA, the CDR3 is TGTGCCAGCAGTTACTCGTCAGGCCCGGGGTATGGCTACACCTTC.